This T cell receptor (beta chain) was found in a study of blood T cell repertoires in COVID-19 (dated by TCRdb to 2020 to 2022). A note on the overall study: Samples from collaborators originated in the United States, Italy and Spain and spanned both the acute and convalescent phases of COVID-19. Where available, HLA class I and class II types were obtained from metadata supplied by the sample provider rather than from assay-based typing. A freely available public database, intended as a resource for researchers studying the immune response to SARS-CoV-2, is where the repertoires were released. The prospective study material was composed of cDNA or gDNA derived from T cells, B-cell-depleted T cells, or PBMCs. The dataset comprised deeply sampled blood TCRbeta repertoires from subjects exposed to, actively infected with, or recovered from COVID-19. Nearly every sample came with metadata listing a de-identified subject ID, COVID-19 status, age in years and sex. The samples were drawn from two sources: the first 160 participants of the ongoing ImmuneRACE study, and about 1,300 subjects contributed by 6 global collaborators.

The collaborating institutions used their own protocols to collect whole blood in K2EDTA tubes. Collaborator samples were shipped for TCRbeta analysis as frozen whole blood, isolated PBMCs, or DNA extracted from either sample type. On the study overall, not on this receptor specifically: The quantity of clinical and demographic metadata differed by source and by participant and was supplied without curation.

This clone was counted a few times. The antigen it binds to is not known. Base-call qualities are not available, and no considerably larger clone is one nucleotide away. The germline V gene (reference sequence) gives CDR1 as LNHDA and CDR2 as SQIVND. Reading from cysteine to phenylalanine, the CDR3 counts 14 amino acids. Only the CDR3 DNA stays, 42 bases, in frame from base 1. Trimming removed 4 bases from V and 7 bases from J, leaving 16 bases between the germline ends. The immunoSEQ Assay, a bias-controlled multiplex PCR, was used to amplify TCRbeta CDR3 regions from genomic DNA. Per the authors' processing: The number of nucleated cells in each sample was estimated from the amplification of reference gene primers within the assay. To quantify the absolute abundance of each unique TCRbeta CDR3 rearrangement, sequence reads were collapsed and filtered. For each sample, productive Simpson clonality was calculated as the square root of Simpson's diversity index across productive rearrangements. Sourced from immuneACCESS, this table was stored by TCRdb with only in-frame sequences that have V and J called. A share of the clones is absent; for the studies checked, an unresolved V gene accounts for under half, and the remainder has no known explanation. The D gene and trimming were derived from the DNA, and the V and J assignments and clone size from that table. This sample comprises about 82,000 clones, 65% to 85% of them detected only once. Jointly, the top ten make up about a sixth of the sample.

This receptor was identified in a woman between 55 and 75 years old with acute or convalescent COVID-19. The sample comprised peripheral blood. The chain joins TRBV19 to TRBJ1-2; TRBD1 is a weak D gene call, 6 bases matching. The DNA is as follows: TGTGCCAGTAGTACCGTCGGGGGGCAAAGTGGCTACACCTTC. Its translation is CASSTVGGQSGYTF.